The source of this T cell receptor (beta chain) is a study of cytomegalovirus exposure and HLA in healthy donors. Overall study: Some 90 million unique TCRs from HLA-typed donors were held in an early data release.

Study observations and caveats: Most of the CMV-associated TCR beta chains (in a later analysis) appeared to be HLA-restricted. The authors judged a highly shared variant cluster likely a sequencing artifact.

For this clone: Antigen: not known.

Primers for the PCR totalled 60 Vbeta and 13 Jbeta. Profiling relied on immunoSEQ multiplex PCR, and the TCRdb table lists in-frame clones only, not all of them. The repertoire has around 150,000 clones, approximately 80% of them found once; the top ten carry approximately 7%. Germline V gene sequence: CDR1 SGHAT, CDR2 FQNNGV. This CDR3 is built from 15 residues. Trimming took 6 bases from V and 5 from J, leaving 20 bases between them. The V gene is TRBV11-2, the J gene TRBJ2-7; a possible D gene is TRBD1 (7 bases). The sequencing input was PBMCs. The sequence came from a woman aged 25 to 39 in good health and CMV-seropositive. CDR3 coding DNA: TGTGCCAGCAGTAGTCCCCGGGGGACAGTCCACGAGCAGTACTTC. This translates into CASSSPRGTVHEQYF.